This TCR beta chain emerged from a study of blood T cell repertoires in COVID-19. Using immunoSEQ multiplex PCR, the repertoire was profiled, and TCRdb retains in-frame clones only, with some absent. Among about 140,000 clones listed, 85% were seen once. The trim removed 1 base at V and 4 bases at J, leaving 7 bases unmatched. The CDR3 is 17 amino acids. Germline V gene data show CDR1 as LGHDT and CDR2 as YNNKEL (reference sequence). The receptor was isolated from a man in his forties or fifties with acute or convalescent COVID-19. The specimen was peripheral blood. The chain employs TRBV3-1 (or the pseudogene TRBV3-2) and TRBJ2-5; 12 bases are a match to TRBD2. Here the CDR3 DNA reads TGTGCCAGCAGCCAAGGCCTAGCGGGGGGGTTGGGAGAGACCCAGTACTTC. Protein product: CASSQGLAGGLGETQYF.